Listed below are T cell receptor beta chains from one sample, sequenced in a study of shared clonotypes between healthy human individuals. Assay used: immunoSEQ multiplex PCR; TCRdb lists only in-frame clones, some missing. The sample comprises approximately 2,300,000 clones, approximately 90% of which are singletons, and about 0.36% rests with the top ten. The sample consisted of naive CD4+ T cells from PBMCs. These receptors were collected from a man aged 18 to 30 in good health. Some clones in this sample may be carry-over from other donors' samples. Each CDR3 is given with its conserved first and last residue.

v_gene	j_gene	CDR3aa
TRBV7-9	TRBJ1-1	CASSLGIVNTEAFF
TRBV23-1	TRBJ1-2	CASPLLDTSGYTF
TRBV5-6	TRBJ2-1	CAGTEAGGSYNEQFF
TRBV7-2	TRBJ2-5	CASSLDRGTETQYF
TRBV28	TRBJ1-6	CASTPPRGPLHF
TRBV28	TRBJ2-1	CASGRYNEQFF
TRBV5-1	TRBJ2-3	CASNLDRGPDTQYF
TRBV18	TRBJ2-7	CASSRTGTDYEQYF
TRBV15	TRBJ2-2	CATSRDFWTANTGELFF
TRBV11-2	TRBJ2-7	CASSSYPRGRREQYF
TRBV4-2	TRBJ2-7	CASSQGRAGYEQYF
TRBV25-1	TRBJ1-6	CASSDPRTGDSPLHF
TRBV6-1	TRBJ1-5	CATTFTGGDQPQHF
TRBV5-8	TRBJ1-1	CASSQDRGREGTEAFF
TRBV5-6	TRBJ1-3	CASSPKRTAGNTIYF
TRBV10-3	TRBJ2-7	CAISAGQGDEQYF
TRBV5-1	TRBJ2-7	CASSQDPNSYEQYF
TRBV18	TRBJ2-2	CASPEGTGLGTGELFF
TRBV29-1	TRBJ1-1	CSGRTGRNTEAFF
TRBV2	TRBJ1-5	CASRGQNNQPQHF
TRBV20-1	TRBJ2-1	CSARDREQFF
TRBV4-1	TRBJ1-5	CASREGNQPQHF
TRBV7-8	TRBJ2-6	CASSVKKGTGANVLTF
TRBV6-6	TRBJ2-7	CASSYNRESDEQYF
TRBV5-1	TRBJ2-3	CASSPLAGSTDTQYF
TRBV6-1	TRBJ1-2	CASQAGTHYGYTF
TRBV9	TRBJ2-1	CASSYQAGVGYNEQFF
TRBV7-2	TRBJ2-7	CASSLESRTGAHF
TRBV7-2	TRBJ1-2	CASSLAGTGGYRTF
TRBV7-9	TRBJ1-4	CASSLAVGTGREKLFF
TRBV7-6	TRBJ2-7	CASSSRQGAREQYF
TRBV29-1	TRBJ1-5	CSVIQAPGGQPQHF
TRBV2	TRBJ2-3	CASSEAPSDTQYF
TRBV6-1	TRBJ1-1	CASPGKGTEAFF
TRBV6-4	TRBJ2-2	CASRLDRGTGELFF
TRBV27	TRBJ1-5	CASSPPRDRPGQPQHF
TRBV15	TRBJ2-7	CATSRGDYEQYF
TRBV7-9	TRBJ1-6	CASSLSVDSPLHF
TRBV5-8	TRBJ2-5	CASSLGAEETQYF
TRBV9	TRBJ1-5	CASSVGNFNQPQHF
TRBV11-2	TRBJ1-1	CASSPDVPAAFF
TRBV29-1	TRBJ2-5	CSVDRQQETQYF
TRBV19	TRBJ1-3	CATVARGAGNTIYF
TRBV28	TRBJ2-2	CASSSIGGAKTGELFF
TRBV6-5	TRBJ2-5	CASSVRWETQYF
TRBV27	TRBJ2-7	CASSLSGAITYEQYF
TRBV10-3	TRBJ1-2	CAISDTNGGDYGYTF
TRBV18	TRBJ1-5	CASSPGQGTAGWAQHF
TRBV29-1	TRBJ1-4	CSVQEGITNEKLFF
TRBV4-1	TRBJ2-1	CASSRLPSSYNEQFF
TRBV7-7	TRBJ2-7	CASSPREGAEQYF
TRBV9	TRBJ2-2	CASSVVGTDTGELFF
TRBV27	TRBJ1-4	CASSRTGAPNEKLFF
TRBV7-6	TRBJ2-1	CASSPLAGGYNEQFF
TRBV29-1	TRBJ1-2	CSGTIGTGDRYTF
TRBV7-9	TRBJ2-2	CASSPWTTGELFF
TRBV5-1	TRBJ1-2	CASQITGGSYGYTF
TRBV28	TRBJ2-5	CASRGTDGLETQYF
TRBV5-1	TRBJ1-1	CASAGQGNTEAFF